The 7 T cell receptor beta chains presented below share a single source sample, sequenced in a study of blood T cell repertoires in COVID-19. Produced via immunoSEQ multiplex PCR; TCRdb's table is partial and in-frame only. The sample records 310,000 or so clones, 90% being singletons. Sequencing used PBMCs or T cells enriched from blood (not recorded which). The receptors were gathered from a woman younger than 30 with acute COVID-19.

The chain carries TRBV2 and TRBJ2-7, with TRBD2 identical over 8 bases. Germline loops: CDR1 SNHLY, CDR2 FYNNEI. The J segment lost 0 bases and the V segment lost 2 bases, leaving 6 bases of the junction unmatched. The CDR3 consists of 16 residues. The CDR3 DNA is TGTGCCAGCAGTGAAAGTGGGCGGGAGGCCTCCTACGAGCAGTACTTC. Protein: CASSESGREASYEQYF.

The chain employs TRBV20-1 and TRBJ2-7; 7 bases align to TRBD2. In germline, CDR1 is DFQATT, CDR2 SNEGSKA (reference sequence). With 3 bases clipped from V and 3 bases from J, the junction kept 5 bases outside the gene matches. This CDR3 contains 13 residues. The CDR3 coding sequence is TGCAGTGCTAGTCAGGCTAGCGGCTACGAGCAGTACTTC. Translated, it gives CSASQASGYEQYF.

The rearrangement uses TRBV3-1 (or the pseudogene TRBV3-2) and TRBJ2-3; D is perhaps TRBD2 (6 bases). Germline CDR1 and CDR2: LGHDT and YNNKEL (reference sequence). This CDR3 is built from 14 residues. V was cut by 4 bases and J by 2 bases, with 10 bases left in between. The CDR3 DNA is TGTGCCAGCAGCCCGGGACTTTACACAGATACGCAGTATTTT. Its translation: CASSPGLYTDTQYF.

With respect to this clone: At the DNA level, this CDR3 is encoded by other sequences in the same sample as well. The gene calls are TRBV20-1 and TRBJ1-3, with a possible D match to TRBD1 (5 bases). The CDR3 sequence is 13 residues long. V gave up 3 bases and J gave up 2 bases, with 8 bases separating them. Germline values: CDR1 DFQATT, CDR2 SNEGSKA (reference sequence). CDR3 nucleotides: TGCAGTGCTAGTCGGGGGGCTGGAAACACCATATATTTT. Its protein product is CSASRGAGNTIYF.

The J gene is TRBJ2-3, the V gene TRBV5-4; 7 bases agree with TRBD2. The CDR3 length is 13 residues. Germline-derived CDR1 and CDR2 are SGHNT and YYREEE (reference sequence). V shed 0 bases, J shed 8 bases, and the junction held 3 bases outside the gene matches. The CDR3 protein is CASSLGGEGTQYF. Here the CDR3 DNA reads TGTGCCAGCAGCTTGGGGGGGGAGGGTACGCAGTATTTT.

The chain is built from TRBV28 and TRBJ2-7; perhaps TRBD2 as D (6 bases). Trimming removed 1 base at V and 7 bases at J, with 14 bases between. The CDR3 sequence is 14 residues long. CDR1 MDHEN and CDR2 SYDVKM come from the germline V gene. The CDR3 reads CASSLSTRLSEQYF. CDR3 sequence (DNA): TGTGCCAGCAGTTTATCGACTAGATTAAGTGAGCAGTACTTC.

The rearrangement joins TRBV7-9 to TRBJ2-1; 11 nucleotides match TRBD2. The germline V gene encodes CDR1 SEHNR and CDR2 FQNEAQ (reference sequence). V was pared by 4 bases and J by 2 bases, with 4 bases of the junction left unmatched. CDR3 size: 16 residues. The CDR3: CASSSLAGAPYNEQFF. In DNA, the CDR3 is TGTGCCAGCAGCTCACTAGCGGGAGCCCCCTACAATGAGCAGTTCTTC.